A single sample is the source of the 10 T cell receptor beta chains below, sequenced in a study of early T cells in non-severe SARS-CoV-2 infection. TCRdb recomputed calls from the 5' RACE reads with MiXCR, one row per CDR3 protein. The sample records about 83,000 distinct CDR3 sequences, over 11% being singletons. Sequenced sample: whole blood. These TCRs come from an adult who was a healthcare worker with PCR-confirmed SARS-CoV-2 infection or an uninfected control (not recorded which).

The table lists this clonotype with a few counts. This sequence joins TRBV25-1 and TRBJ2-3, with TRBD1 matching 8 bases. CDR1 MGHDK and CDR2 SYGVNS come from the germline V gene. The CDR3 sequence is 14 residues long. Unmatched junction bases numbered 10, after V lost 6 bases and J lost 8 bases. The CDR3 bases are TGTGCCAGCAGCCTGGACAGGGTCGGAAGTACGCAGTATTTT. It codes for CASSLDRVGSTQYF.

This clonotype was recorded many times. The chain couples TRBV5-1 to TRBJ1-4, with D tentatively TRBD1 (5 bases). The CDR3 is 15 residues long. CDR1 is SGHRS, CDR2 YFSETQ, per germline. V lost 6 bases to trimming and J lost 5 bases, with 17 bases between them. The CDR3 nucleotides read TGCGCCAGCACCCGAGGCGGCAGGGAAAATGAAAAACTGTTTTTT. Translating it yields CASTRGGRENEKLFF.

This clonotype came up a few times. The V and J genes are TRBV29-1 and TRBJ2-1, with D possibly being TRBD1 or TRBD2 (6 bases each). This CDR3 is 14 amino acids long. V gave up 8 bases and J gave up 5 bases, with 19 bases separating them. The germline V gene encodes CDR1 SQVTM and CDR2 ANQGSEA. The CDR3 is CSSVRGAANNEQFF. As DNA, the CDR3 is TGCAGCTCCGTGAGGGGGGCAGCCAACAATGAGCAGTTCTTC.

As for this clonotype: Just one base apart from a much larger clone, this may be a read error. The V and J genes are TRBV5-5 and TRBJ1-6, with TRBD1 as a possible D gene (5 bases). Deletions cut 0 bases from V and 11 bases from J, with 18 bases between. The CDR3 totals 16 residues. CDR1 is SGHKS, CDR2 YYEKEE, per germline (reference sequence). As DNA, the CDR3 is TGTGCCAGCAGCTTGGCGCCAAGGGGCGGCGATACACCCCTCCACTTT. Translated, it gives CASSLAPRGGDTPLHF.

This clonotype was counted at least ten times. V is TRBV10-3 and J is TRBJ2-2; TRBD1 might be the D (6 bases). Germline V gives CDR1 ENHRY, CDR2 SYGVKD. The length of the CDR3 is 15 residues. V gave up 8 bases and J gave up 2 bases, with 15 bases separating them. CDR3: CAIRTGILNTGELFF. CDR3 in DNA: TGTGCCATCCGAACAGGGATCCTAAACACCGGGGAGCTGTTTTTT.

This clonotype was found many times. This chain joins TRBV7-9 and TRBJ1-2, with D tentatively TRBD1 (6 bases). The CDR3 covers 17 residues. Germline V gene data show CDR1 as SEHNR and CDR2 as FQNEAQ (reference sequence). V dropped 5 bases and J dropped 2 bases, with 21 bases sitting between them. The CDR3 nucleotides read TGTGCCAGCAGCAGCCCTCCTGGACAGCCAGTCAACTATGGCTACACCTTC. Translation: CASSSPPGQPVNYGYTF.

The chain has TRBV5-4 and TRBJ1-1; 9 bases line up with TRBD1. With 3 bases clipped from V and 1 base from J, the junction kept 4 bases outside the gene matches. The CDR3 has 15 amino acids. Per the germline V gene, CDR1 is SGHNT and CDR2 is YYREEE (reference sequence). The CDR3 sequence is CASSSWTGENTEAFF. CDR3 nucleotides: TGTGCCAGCAGCTCGTGGACAGGGGAGAACACTGAAGCTTTCTTT.

In its sample, this clonotype was seen many times. The chain links TRBV6-2 or TRBV6-3 to TRBJ1-1; D is uncertain. CDR3 size: 13 residues. V was cut by 7 bases and J by 3 bases, with 12 bases left in between. Per the germline V gene, CDR1 is MNHEY and CDR2 is SVGEGT. The CDR3, as DNA: TGTGCCAGCACAATTCCCGGCGACACTGAAGCTTTCTTT. Translating gives CASTIPGDTEAFF.

The chain carries TRBV5-6 and TRBJ1-1; a possible D gene is TRBD1 (5 bases). The CDR3 extends over 13 amino acids. Between the trimmed V and J ends, which lost 1 base and 7 bases, there was a span of 11 bases. CDR1 is SGHDT and CDR2 is YYEEEE in the germline V gene. CDR3 amino acids: CASSLPRDGEAFF. CDR3 nucleotides: TGTGCCAGCAGCTTGCCCCGGGACGGTGAAGCTTTCTTT.

The chain employs TRBV27 and TRBJ1-6; no clear D. Germline V gene sequence: CDR1 MNHEY, CDR2 SMNVEV (reference sequence). CDR3 length: 13 amino acids. V shed 0 bases and J shed 16 bases, with 13 bases lying between them. The chain's CDR3 is CASSLSSSMVLHF. The DNA of the CDR3 is TGTGCCAGCAGTTTATCGTCCAGTATGGTACTCCACTTT.